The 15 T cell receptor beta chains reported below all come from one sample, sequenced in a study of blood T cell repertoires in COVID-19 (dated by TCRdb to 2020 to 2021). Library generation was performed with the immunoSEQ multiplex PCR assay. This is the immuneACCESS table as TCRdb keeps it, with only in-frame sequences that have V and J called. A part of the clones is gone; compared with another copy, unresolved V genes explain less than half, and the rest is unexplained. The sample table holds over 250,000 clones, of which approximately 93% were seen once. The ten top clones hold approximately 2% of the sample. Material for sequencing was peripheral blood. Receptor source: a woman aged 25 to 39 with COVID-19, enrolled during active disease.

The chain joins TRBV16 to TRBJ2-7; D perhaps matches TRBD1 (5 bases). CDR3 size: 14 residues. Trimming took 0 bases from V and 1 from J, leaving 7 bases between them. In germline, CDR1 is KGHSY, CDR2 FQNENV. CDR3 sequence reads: CASSQSGASYEQYF. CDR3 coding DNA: TGTGCCAGCAGCCAATCAGGGGCTTCCTACGAGCAGTACTTC.

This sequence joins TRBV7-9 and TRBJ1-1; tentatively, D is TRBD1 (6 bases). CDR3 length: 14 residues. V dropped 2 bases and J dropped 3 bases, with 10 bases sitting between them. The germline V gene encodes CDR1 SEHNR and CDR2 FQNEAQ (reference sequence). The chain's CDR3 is CASSLRTDHTEAFF. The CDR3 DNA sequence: TGTGCCAGCAGCTTAAGGACAGACCACACTGAAGCTTTCTTT.

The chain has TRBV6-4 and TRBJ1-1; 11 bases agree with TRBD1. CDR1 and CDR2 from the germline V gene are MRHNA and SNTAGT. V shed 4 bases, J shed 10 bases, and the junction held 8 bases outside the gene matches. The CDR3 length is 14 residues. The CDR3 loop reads CASSGEKGTGGAFF. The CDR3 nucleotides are TGTGCCAGCAGTGGCGAGAAGGGGACAGGGGGAGCTTTCTTT.

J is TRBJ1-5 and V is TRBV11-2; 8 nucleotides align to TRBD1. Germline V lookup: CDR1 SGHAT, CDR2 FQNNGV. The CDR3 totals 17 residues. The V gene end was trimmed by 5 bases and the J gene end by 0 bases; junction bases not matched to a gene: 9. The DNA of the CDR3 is TGTGCCAGCAGCCCGGGTTGGACAGGGACTAGCAATCAGCCCCAGCATTTT. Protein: CASSPGWTGTSNQPQHF.

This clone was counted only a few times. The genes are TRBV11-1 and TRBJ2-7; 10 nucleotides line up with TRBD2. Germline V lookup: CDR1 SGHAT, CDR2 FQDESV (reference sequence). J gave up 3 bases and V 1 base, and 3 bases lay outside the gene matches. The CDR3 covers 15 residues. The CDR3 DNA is TGTGCCAGCAGCTTAGGTGGGACTAGCGACTACGAGCAGTACTTC. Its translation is CASSLGGTSDYEQYF.

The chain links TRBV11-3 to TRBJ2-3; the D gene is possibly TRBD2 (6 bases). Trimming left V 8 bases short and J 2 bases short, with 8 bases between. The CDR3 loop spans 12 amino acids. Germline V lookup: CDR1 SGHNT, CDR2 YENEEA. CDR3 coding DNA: TGTGCCAGCGCGGGGACCACAGATACGCAGTATTTT. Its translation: CASAGTTDTQYF.

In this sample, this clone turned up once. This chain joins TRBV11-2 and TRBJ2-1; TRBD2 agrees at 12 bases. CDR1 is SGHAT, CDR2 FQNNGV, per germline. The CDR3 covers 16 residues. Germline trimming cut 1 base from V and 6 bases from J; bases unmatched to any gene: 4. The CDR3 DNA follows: TGTGCCAGCAGCTTAGCTCCTAGCGGGAGGGTCAATGAGCAGTTCTTC. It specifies CASSLAPSGRVNEQFF. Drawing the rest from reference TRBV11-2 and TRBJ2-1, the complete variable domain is EAGVAQSPRYKIIEKRQSVAFWCNPISGHATLYWYQQILGQGPKLLIQFQNNGVVDDSQLPKDRFSAERLKGVDSTLKIQPAKLEDSAVYLCASSLAPSGRVNEQFFGPGTRLTVL.

The CDR3 bases are TGTGCCAGCAGCTTAGCCACGACTTACGAGCAGTACTTC. It encodes CASSLATTYEQYF. This rearrangement joins TRBV7-2 to TRBJ2-7; D call uncertain. CDR1 is SGHTA, CDR2 FQGNSA, per germline. Deletions cut 0 bases from V and 4 bases from J, with 7 bases between. This CDR3 comprises 13 residues.

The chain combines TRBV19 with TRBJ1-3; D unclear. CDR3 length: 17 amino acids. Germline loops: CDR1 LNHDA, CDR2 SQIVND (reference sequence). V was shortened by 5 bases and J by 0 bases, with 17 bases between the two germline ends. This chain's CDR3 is CASSAQGSFDSGNTIYF. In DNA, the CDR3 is TGTGCCAGTAGTGCGCAAGGGAGTTTCGACTCTGGAAACACCATATATTTT.

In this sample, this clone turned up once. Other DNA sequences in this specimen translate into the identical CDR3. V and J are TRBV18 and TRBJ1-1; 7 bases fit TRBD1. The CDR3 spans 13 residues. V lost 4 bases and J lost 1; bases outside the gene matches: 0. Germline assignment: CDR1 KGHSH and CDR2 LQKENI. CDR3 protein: CASSRTGNTEAFF. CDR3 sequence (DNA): TGTGCCAGCTCACGGACAGGGAACACTGAAGCTTTCTTT.

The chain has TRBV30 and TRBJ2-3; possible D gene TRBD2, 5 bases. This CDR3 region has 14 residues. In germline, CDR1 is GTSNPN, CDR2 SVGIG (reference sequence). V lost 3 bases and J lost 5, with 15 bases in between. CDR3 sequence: CAWSRSSRVDTQYF. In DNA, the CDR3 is TGTGCCTGGAGCCGGTCTAGCCGGGTAGATACGCAGTATTTT.

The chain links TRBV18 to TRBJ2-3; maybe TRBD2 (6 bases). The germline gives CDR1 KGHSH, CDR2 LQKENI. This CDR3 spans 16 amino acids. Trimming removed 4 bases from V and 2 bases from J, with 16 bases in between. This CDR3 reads CASSLRGIDITDTQYF. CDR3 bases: TGTGCCAGCTCACTCCGGGGGATCGACATCACAGATACGCAGTATTTT.

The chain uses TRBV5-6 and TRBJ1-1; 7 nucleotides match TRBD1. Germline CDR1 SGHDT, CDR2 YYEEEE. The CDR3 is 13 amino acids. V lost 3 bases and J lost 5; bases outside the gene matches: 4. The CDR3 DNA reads TGTGCCAGCAGCTCGGACAGGAGGACTGAAGCTTTCTTT. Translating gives CASSSDRRTEAFF.

Here the CDR3 reads CASRTDTGELFF. In nucleotides, the CDR3 is TGTGCCAGCAGAACGGACACCGGGGAGCTGTTTTTT. The V and J genes are TRBV2 and TRBJ2-2, with D unresolved. This CDR3 has 12 residues. From germline, CDR1 is SNHLY and CDR2 FYNNEI. Trimming took 6 bases from V and 3 from J, leaving 5 bases between them.

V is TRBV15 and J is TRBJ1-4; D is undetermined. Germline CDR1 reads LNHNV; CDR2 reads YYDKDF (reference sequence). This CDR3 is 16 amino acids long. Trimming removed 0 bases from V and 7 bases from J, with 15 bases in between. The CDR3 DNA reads TGTGCCACCAGCAGAGATAGAATAGAAGTGAGTGAAAAACTGTTTTTT. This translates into CATSRDRIEVSEKLFF.